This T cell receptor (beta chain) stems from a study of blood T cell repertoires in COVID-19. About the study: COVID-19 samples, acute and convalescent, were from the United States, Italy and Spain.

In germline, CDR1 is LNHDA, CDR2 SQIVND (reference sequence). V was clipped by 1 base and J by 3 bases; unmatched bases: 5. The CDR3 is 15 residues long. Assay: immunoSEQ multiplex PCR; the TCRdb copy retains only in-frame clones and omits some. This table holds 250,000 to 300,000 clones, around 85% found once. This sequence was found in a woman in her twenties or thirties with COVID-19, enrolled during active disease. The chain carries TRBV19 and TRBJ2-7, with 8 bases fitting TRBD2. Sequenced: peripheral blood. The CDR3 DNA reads TGTGCCAGTAGTATAGTGGCGGGGGGCATCTACGAGCAGTACTTC. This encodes CASSIVAGGIYEQYF. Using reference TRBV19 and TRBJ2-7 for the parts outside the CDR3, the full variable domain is DGGITQSPKYLFRKEGQNVTLSCEQNLNHDAMYWYRQDPGQGLRLIYYSQIVNDFQKGDIAEGYSVSREKKESFPLTVTSAQKNPTAFYLCASSIVAGGIYEQYFGPGTRLTVT.